This TCR beta chain was sequenced during a study of Ad26.COV2.S vaccination and SARS-CoV-2 variants. For the study at large: Intramuscularly, Ad26.COV2.S was given either once or twice, 56 days apart.

Method: immunoSEQ multiplex PCR; TCRdb's copy keeps in-frame clones and lacks some. The repertoire holds about 480,000 clones, with 87% as singletons. Trimming removed 0 bases from V and 6 bases from J; junction bases left unmatched: 12. The CDR3 sequence is 18 residues long. Germline values: CDR1 SGDLS, CDR2 YYNGEE. Treatment noted: around 19 received Ad26.COV2.S at low or high dose, single or two shots; several received placebo; per-sample allocation not given. Collection of samples fell on day 63 after the first vaccine or placebo injection. The receptor comes from a person aged 18 to 65 who received the Ad26.COV2.S COVID-19 vaccine or a placebo. The gene calls are TRBV9 and TRBJ2-1; 10 nucleotides align to TRBD2. This specimen consisted of peripheral blood, obtained in a trial of Ad26.COV2.S vaccine versus placebo. The CDR3 coding sequence is TGTGCCAGCAGCGTAGCCGGCTCATTAGCGGGAGGTTTCAATGAGCAGTTCTTC. Translation: CASSVAGSLAGGFNEQFF.